Following are 3 T cell receptor beta chains from one sample sequenced in a study of PD-1 blockade in mismatch repair-deficient tumors. Using immunoSEQ multiplex PCR, the repertoire was profiled, and TCRdb retains in-frame clones only, with some absent. The repertoire consists of about 34,000 clones, with 75% to 90% occurring once and the leading ten covering about 3.7%. Sequenced here: PBMCs, sampled less than 7 weeks after starting pembrolizumab. These receptors originate from an adult with mismatch repair-deficient cancer.

The genes are TRBV19 and TRBJ1-2; 9 positions match TRBD1. The CDR3 has 15 amino acids. Trimming removed 3 bases from V and 8 bases from J; junction bases left unmatched: 10. Germline lookup yields CDR1 LNHDA and CDR2 SQIVND (reference sequence). The CDR3, as DNA: TGTGCCAGTAGTATCCCCCACGGACAGGGGAGAGGCTACACCTTC. This translates into CASSIPHGQGRGYTF.

The rearrangement uses TRBV19 and TRBJ1-1; D remains ambiguous. The length of the CDR3 is 13 residues. Germline CDR1 is LNHDA and CDR2 is SQIVND (reference sequence). Trimming removed 5 bases at V and 1 base at J, with 8 bases between. The CDR3 sequence is CASSWAANTEAFF. For the CDR3, the DNA is TGTGCCAGTAGTTGGGCAGCGAACACTGAAGCTTTCTTT.

V gene TRBV27 combines with J gene TRBJ2-5, with 7 bases lining up with TRBD1. This CDR3 region has 13 residues. The junction had 3 bases not matched to a gene; V was cut back by 5 bases and J by 3 bases. Germline V gene sequence: CDR1 MNHEY, CDR2 SMNVEV (reference sequence). The CDR3 here is CASSVGTEETQYF. The DNA for the CDR3 is TGTGCCAGCAGTGTCGGGACAGAAGAGACCCAGTACTTC.